This paragraph reports one TCR beta chain. Methods used by the authors: Amplification with reference gene primers provided the estimates of nucleated cell counts. Method: immunoSEQ multiplex PCR; TCRdb's copy keeps in-frame clones and lacks some. V and J calls and clone size are as listed in that table; D and trimming were resolved from the DNA. Of 300,000 or so clones listed, 87% are singletons. This sample stems from a study of blood T cell repertoires in COVID-19. For the study at large: Sites in the United States, Italy and Spain provided acute and convalescent COVID-19 samples. PBMCs, B-cell-depleted T cells, or T cells provided the cDNA or gDNA that made up the material.

The germline V and J ends were trimmed by 4 bases and 3 bases, with 7 bases remaining between them. From germline, CDR1 is SGHTA and CDR2 FQGNSA. This CDR3 region has 13 residues. Sample: peripheral blood. The J gene is TRBJ1-3, the V gene TRBV7-2; D is possibly TRBD1 (5 bases). The sequence was collected from a woman aged 50 to 60 who had recovered from COVID-19. DNA of the CDR3: TGTGCCAGCAGCTGGCAGGGTGGAAACACCATATATTTT. This translates into CASSWQGGNTIYF.